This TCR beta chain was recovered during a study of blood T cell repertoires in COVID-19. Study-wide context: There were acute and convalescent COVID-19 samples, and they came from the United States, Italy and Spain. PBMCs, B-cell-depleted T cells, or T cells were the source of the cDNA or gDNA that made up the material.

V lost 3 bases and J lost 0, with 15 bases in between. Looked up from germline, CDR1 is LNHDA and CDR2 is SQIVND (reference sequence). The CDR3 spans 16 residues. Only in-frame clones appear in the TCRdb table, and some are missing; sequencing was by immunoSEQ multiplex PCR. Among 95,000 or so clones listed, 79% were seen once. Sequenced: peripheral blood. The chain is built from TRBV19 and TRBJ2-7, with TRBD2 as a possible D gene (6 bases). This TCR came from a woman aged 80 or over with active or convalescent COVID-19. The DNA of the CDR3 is TGTGCCAGTAGTATGGGTCTAGCGCGGGCCTCCTACGAGCAGTACTTC. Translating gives CASSMGLARASYEQYF. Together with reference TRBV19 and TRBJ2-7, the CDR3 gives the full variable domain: DGGITQSPKYLFRKEGQNVTLSCEQNLNHDAMYWYRQDPGQGLRLIYYSQIVNDFQKGDIAEGYSVSREKKESFPLTVTSAQKNPTAFYLCASSMGLARASYEQYFGPGTRLTVT.